The following is a T cell receptor (beta chain) sequence with its context. The antigen is not known. The sample belongs to a study of T cells after posttransplantation cyclophosphamide. Measured with immunoSEQ multiplex PCR; TCRdb has only the in-frame clones, and not every one. The top ten clones hold around 8% of a sample with 20,000 to 25,000 clones, around 89% of them seen once. Overall study results and limits: Later blood repertoires were often dominated by clones from the donor CD8+ memory compartment. Skin or GI-infiltrating T cells shared few TRB sequences with blood.

Controls had myeloablative marrow grafts with methotrexate and calcineurin inhibitor, sampled at 1 year. The sample was PBMCs, taken after an allogeneic stem cell transplant with a calcineurin inhibitor and methotrexate. This receptor was obtained from a female patient aged 50-59 years who received an allogeneic stem cell transplant from an unrelated donor, was CMV-positive, and had chronic GVHD only. Some T cells may trace back to the graft donor.

Here the CDR3 DNA reads TGTGCCAGCAGCTTTCTTTTTACAACGGGAGTGCTTCCCTACGAGCAGTACTTC. It yields the protein CASSFLFTTGVLPYEQYF. The V and J genes are TRBV7-2 and TRBJ2-7, with D possibly TRBD2 on 6 matching bases. CDR3 size: 18 residues. V was pared by 3 bases and J by 2 bases, with 23 bases between. From germline, CDR1 is SGHTA and CDR2 FQGNSA.